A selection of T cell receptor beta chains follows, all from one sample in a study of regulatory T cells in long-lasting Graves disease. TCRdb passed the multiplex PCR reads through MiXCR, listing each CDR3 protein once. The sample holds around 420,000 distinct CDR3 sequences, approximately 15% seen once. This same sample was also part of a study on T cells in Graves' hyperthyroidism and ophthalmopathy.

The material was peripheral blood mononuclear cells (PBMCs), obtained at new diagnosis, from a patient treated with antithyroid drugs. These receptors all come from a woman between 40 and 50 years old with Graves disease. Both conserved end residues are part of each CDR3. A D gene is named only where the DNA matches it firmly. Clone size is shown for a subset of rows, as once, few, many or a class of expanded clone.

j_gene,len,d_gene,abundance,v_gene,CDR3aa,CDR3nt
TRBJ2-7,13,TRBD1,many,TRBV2,CASSPTGPGEQYF,TGTGCCAGCAGCCCGACAGGGCCTGGGGAGCAGTACTTC
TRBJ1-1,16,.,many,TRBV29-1,CSVEHPWRTARTEAFF,TGCAGCGTCGAACACCCCTGGAGGACAGCTCGAACTGAAGCTTTCTTT
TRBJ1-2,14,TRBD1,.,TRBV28,CASSFRRGLDGYTF,TGTGCCAGCAGTTTCCGCAGGGGGCTAGATGGCTACACCTTC
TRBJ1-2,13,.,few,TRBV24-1,CATSDPEQGGYTF,TGTGCCACCAGTGATCCCGAACAGGGAGGCTACACCTTC
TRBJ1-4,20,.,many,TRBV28,CASSLTGRVPRPLTNEKLFF,TGTGCCAGCAGTCTCACCGGGAGGGTCCCACGACCTCTAACTAATGAAAAACTGTTTTTT
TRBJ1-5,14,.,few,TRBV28,CASSLFGLGQPQHF,TGTGCCAGCAGTTTATTCGGGTTAGGGCAGCCCCAGCATTTT
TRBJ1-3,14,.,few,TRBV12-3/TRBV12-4,CASSGGQSGNTIYF,TGTGCCAGCAGTGGGGGGCAGTCTGGAAACACCATATATTTT
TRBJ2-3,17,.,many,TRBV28,CASSLGVWDSQIDTQYF,TGTGCCAGCAGTTTAGGAGTTTGGGATTCGCAGATAGATACGCAGTATTTT
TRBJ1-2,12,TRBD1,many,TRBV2,CASRDRAYGYTF,TGTGCCAGCAGGGACAGGGCCTATGGCTACACCTTC
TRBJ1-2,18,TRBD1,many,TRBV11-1,CASSPSGGQGAINYGYTF,TGTGCCAGCAGCCCGAGCGGAGGACAGGGGGCAATTAACTATGGCTACACCTTC
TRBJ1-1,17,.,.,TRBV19,CASSMSTASALNTEAFF,TGTGCCAGTAGTATGTCGACAGCCTCCGCTCTTAACACTGAAGCTTTCTTT
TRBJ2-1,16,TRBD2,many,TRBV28,CAIPRPSGRDYNEQFF,TGTGCCATCCCACGGCCTAGCGGGAGGGATTACAATGAGCAGTTCTTC
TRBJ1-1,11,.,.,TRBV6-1,CASSMRGEAFF,TGTGCCAGCAGTATGCGTGGGGAAGCTTTCTTT
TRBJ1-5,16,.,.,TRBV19,CASSIDLGWGNQPQHF,TGTGCCAGTAGTATAGATTTAGGTTGGGGCAATCAGCCCCAGCATTTT
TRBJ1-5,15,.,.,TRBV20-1,CSARDGTGSRQPQHF,TGCAGTGCTAGAGATGGAACAGGGTCGAGGCAGCCCCAGCATTTT
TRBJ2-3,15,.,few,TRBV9,CASSVEAQQTDTQYF,TGTGCCAGCAGCGTAGAGGCCCAGCAGACAGATACGCAGTATTTT
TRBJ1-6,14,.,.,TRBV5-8,CASSLKGYNSPLHF,TGTGCCAGCAGCTTGAAAGGGTATAATTCACCCCTCCACTTT
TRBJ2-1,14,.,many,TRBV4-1,CASSRPGQVDEQFF,TGCGCCAGCAGCCGACCCGGCCAAGTGGATGAGCAGTTCTTC
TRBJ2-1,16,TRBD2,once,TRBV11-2,CASSPGLAASYNEQFF,TGTGCCAGCAGCCCGGGACTAGCGGCTTCCTACAATGAGCAGTTCTTC
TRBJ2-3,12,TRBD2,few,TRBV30,CAWVAGVDTQYF,TGTGCCTGGGTAGCGGGAGTGGATACGCAGTATTTT
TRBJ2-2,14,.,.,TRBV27,CASTGTQGTGELFF,TGTGCCAGCACCGGGACCCAAGGGACCGGGGAGCTGTTTTTT
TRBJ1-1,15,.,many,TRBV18,CASILGEGMNTEAFF,TGTGCCAGCATCCTGGGGGAAGGCATGAACACTGAAGCTTTCTTT
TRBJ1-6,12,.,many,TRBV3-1,CASSLNNSPLHF,TGTGCCAGCAGTCTGAATAATTCACCCCTCCACTTT
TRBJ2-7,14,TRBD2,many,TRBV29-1,CSAWGLAESYEQYF,TGCAGCGCATGGGGACTAGCGGAATCCTACGAGCAGTACTTC
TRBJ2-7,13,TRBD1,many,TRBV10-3,CAIGQAMVYEQYF,TGTGCCATAGGACAGGCCATGGTCTACGAGCAGTACTTC
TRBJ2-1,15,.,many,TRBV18,CASSPPAFPGGEQFF,TGTGCCAGCTCACCACCGGCCTTCCCGGGCGGTGAGCAGTTCTTC
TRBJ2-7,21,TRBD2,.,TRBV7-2,CASSIRDRGTSGRASLSEQYF,TGTGCCAGCAGCATCCGGGACAGGGGTACTAGCGGGAGGGCCAGTTTATCCGAGCAGTACTTC
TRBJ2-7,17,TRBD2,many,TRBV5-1,CASSPPGLAGGTYEQYF,TGTGCCAGCAGCCCGCCGGGACTAGCGGGAGGGACCTACGAGCAGTACTTC
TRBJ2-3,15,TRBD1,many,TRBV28,CASTQTGGVQDTQYF,TGTGCCAGCACTCAGACAGGGGGCGTACAAGATACGCAGTATTTT
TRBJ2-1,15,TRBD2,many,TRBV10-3,CAISDPSGNYNEQFF,TGTGCCATCAGTGACCCTAGCGGGAACTACAATGAGCAGTTCTTC
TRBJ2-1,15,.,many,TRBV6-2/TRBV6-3,CASKAGGLSYNEQFF,TGTGCCAGCAAAGCTGGAGGCCTCTCCTACAATGAGCAGTTCTTC
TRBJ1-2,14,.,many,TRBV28,CASSFGDTDYGYTF,TGTGCCAGCAGTTTTGGGGACACTGACTATGGCTACACCTTC
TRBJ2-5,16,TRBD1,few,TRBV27,CASSQGNRDSQETQYF,TGTGCCAGCAGCCAAGGAAACCGGGACAGTCAAGAGACCCAGTACTTC
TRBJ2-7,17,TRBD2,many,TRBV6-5,CASSYSIRASGIYEQYF,TGTGCCAGCAGTTACTCGATTCGGGCTAGCGGGATCTACGAGCAGTACTTC
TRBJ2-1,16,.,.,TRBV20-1,CSATSRAHSSYNEQFF,TGCAGTGCTACTTCCCGAGCGCACAGCTCCTACAATGAGCAGTTCTTC
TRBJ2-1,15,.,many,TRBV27,CASSLSEQGINEQFF,TGTGCCAGCAGTTTATCTGAGCAGGGGATAAATGAGCAGTTCTTC
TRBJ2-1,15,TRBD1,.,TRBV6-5,CASSYGGTGANEQFF,TGTGCCAGCAGTTACGGAGGGACAGGGGCCAATGAGCAGTTCTTC
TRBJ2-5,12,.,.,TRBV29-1,CSATGTRETQYF,TGCAGCGCCACAGGGACGCGAGAGACCCAGTACTTC
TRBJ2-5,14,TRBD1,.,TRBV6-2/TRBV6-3,CASRTGQGMETQYF,TGTGCCAGCAGGACAGGACAGGGGATGGAGACCCAGTACTTC
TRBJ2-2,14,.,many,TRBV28,CASGLLRVPGELFF,TGTGCCAGCGGTTTACTACGTGTACCCGGGGAGCTGTTTTTT
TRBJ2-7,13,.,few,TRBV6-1,CASSDRVRSEQYF,TGTGCCAGCAGCGACCGAGTTCGTAGCGAGCAGTACTTC
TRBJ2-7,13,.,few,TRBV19,CASSIDTDYEQYF,TGTGCCAGTAGTATAGATACCGACTACGAGCAGTACTTC
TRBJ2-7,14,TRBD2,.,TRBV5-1,CASRGLAGASEQYF,TGTGCCAGCCGGGGACTAGCGGGAGCGTCCGAGCAGTACTTC
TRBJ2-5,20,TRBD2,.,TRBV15,CATSRGGLAGGPVHQETQYF,TGTGCCACCAGCAGAGGCGGGCTAGCGGGAGGGCCAGTTCACCAAGAGACCCAGTACTTC